The 7 T cell receptor beta chains reported below all come from one sample, sequenced in a study of T cells in Graves' hyperthyroidism and ophthalmopathy (dated by TCRdb to between 2019 and 2020). The library was obtained by multiplex PCR. Sequencing was performed on an Illumina HiSeq 2000. The TCR beta CDR3 regions were amplified from the RNA transcripts. A first-round RT-PCR of the TCR CDR3 used the HTBI primer set with the Qiagen OneStep RT-PCR kit. TCRdb cleaned the public reads at Q25 with fastp, built clones with MiXCR and kept in-frame beta chains. Each CDR3 protein gets just one entry, which takes the most common genes and DNA from the rows behind it. This sample lists some 510,000 distinct CDR3 sequences; 20% to 25% were detected once. The ten largest clones take up approximately 25% of the sample. Sequenced input: blood. All receptors come from a man aged 18 to 30 with Graves' hyperthyroidism.

V usage is TRBV19 and J usage is TRBJ1-1; the match to TRBD1 covers 8 bases. Unmatched junction bases numbered 5, after V lost 3 bases and J lost 5 bases. In germline, CDR1 is LNHDA, CDR2 SQIVND (reference sequence). CDR3 length: 14 amino acids. CDR3 protein: CASSMTGVSTEAFF. The CDR3 bases are TGTGCCAGTAGTATGACAGGGGTGTCGACTGAAGCTTTCTTT.

This clonotype has a count of ten or more. The rearrangement links TRBV12-3 or TRBV12-4 to TRBJ1-1, with 11 bases fitting TRBD1. V lost 5 bases, J lost 5 bases, and 4 bases stayed unmatched. The CDR3 has 14 residues. The CDR3 DNA reads TGTGCCAGCAGTCACCGGGACAGGGGGACTGAAGCTTTCTTT. Encoded protein: CASSHRDRGTEAFF.

This clonotype was seen more than once but under ten times. J is TRBJ1-2 and V is TRBV12-3 or TRBV12-4; no firm D call. V was clipped by 6 bases and J by 4 bases, with 15 bases between them. The CDR3 totals 14 residues. CDR3 sequence: CASSLYGVVYGYTF. The CDR3 bases are TGTGCCAGCAGCTTATATGGGGTAGTCTATGGCTACACCTTC.

The chain couples TRBV12-3 or TRBV12-4 to TRBJ1-2, with a weak D call TRBD1 (6 bases). Between the trimmed V and J ends, which lost 3 bases and 8 bases, there was a span of 19 bases. The CDR3 sequence is 15 residues long. In DNA, the CDR3 is TGTGCCAGCAGTTTCTTGGTGGGGGCGCTTCCCGGCTACACCTTC. It yields the protein CASSFLVGALPGYTF.

This clonotype was seen ten or more times. The chain joins TRBV6-5 to TRBJ2-5; D is possibly TRBD1 or TRBD2 (6 bases each). V lost 0 bases and J lost 2, with 16 bases in between. This CDR3 has 17 amino acids. Germline CDR1 MNHEY, CDR2 SVGAGI. CDR3 in DNA: TGTGCCAGCAGTTACTCGGCCCCGGGGGCGACTCAAGAGACCCAGTACTTC. As protein: CASSYSAPGATQETQYF.

This clonotype was counted once. This chain joins TRBV6-5 and TRBJ2-5; TRBD2 matches 12 bases. V trimming: 2 bases; J trimming: 4 bases; junction bases outside the gene matches: 8. Germline V gene data show CDR1 as MNHEY and CDR2 as SVGAGI. This CDR3 contains 17 residues. CDR3 residues: CASSYLLAGGPGETQYF. The CDR3, as DNA: TGTGCCAGCAGTTACCTCCTAGCGGGAGGGCCAGGAGAGACCCAGTACTTC.

This clonotype was seen repeatedly, ten times or more. V gene TRBV6-5 combines with J gene TRBJ1-2; the D gene is possibly TRBD1 (6 bases). Between the trimmed V and J ends, which lost 10 bases and 8 bases, there was a span of 14 bases. The germline gives CDR1 MNHEY, CDR2 SVGAGI. The CDR3 spans 11 residues. DNA for the CDR3: TGTGCCACCCTCCAGGGGAGGGGCTACACCTTC. It translates to CATLQGRGYTF.